The 19 T cell receptor beta chains presented below share a single source sample, sequenced in a study of cytomegalovirus exposure and HLA in healthy donors. 60 Vbeta and 13 Jbeta primers were used in PCR. This table comes from immunoSEQ multiplex PCR, and its TCRdb copy is limited to in-frame clones, with some not included. The sample contains about 140,000 clones, approximately 88% of which appear only once. Sequences were obtained from PBMCs. These receptors came from a woman aged 40 to 49 in good health and CMV-seronegative.

The chain is built from TRBV11-3 and TRBJ1-2, with D uncertain. CDR3 length: 13 amino acids. CDR1 is SGHNT and CDR2 is YENEEA in the germline V gene. V was cut by 5 bases and J by 4 bases, with 11 bases left in between. CDR3 amino acids: CASSRQVPYGYTF. As DNA, the CDR3 is TGTGCCAGCAGCCGTCAGGTTCCCTATGGCTACACCTTC.

V gene TRBV2 combines with J gene TRBJ2-1; D unresolved. CDR3 length: 13 amino acids. V was pared by 7 bases and J by 6 bases, with 13 bases between. The germline CDR1 and CDR2 sequences are SNHLY and FYNNEI. The DNA for the CDR3 is TGTGCCAGCACACTATACGAAGGCAATGAGCAGTTCTTC. It specifies CASTLYEGNEQFF. The complete variable domain, with remaining parts taken from reference TRBV2 and TRBJ2-1, reads EPEVTQTPSHQVTQMGQEVILRCVPISNHLYFYWYRQILGQKVEFLVSFYNNEISEKSEIFDDQFSVERPDGSNFTLKIRSTKLEDSAMYFCASTLYEGNEQFFGPGTRLTVL.

This clone has only one observation. The junction shows a germline mismatch at one end, possibly a read error. This chain links TRBV7-9 with TRBJ2-2, with 9 bases aligning to TRBD1. The CDR3 is 14 residues long. Germline V gene data show CDR1 as SEHNR and CDR2 as FQNEAQ (reference sequence). The CDR3 loop reads CSSSLNRGHGELFF. The CDR3 DNA reads as TGTTCCAGCAGCTTAAACAGGGGGCACGGGGAGCTGTTTTTT.

The genes are TRBV11-2 and TRBJ1-1; 7 bases are a match to TRBD1. The germline V gene has CDR1 SGHAT and CDR2 FQNNGV. This CDR3 is built from 12 residues. Germline trimming cut 3 bases from V and 11 bases from J; bases unmatched to any gene: 6. The CDR3 coding sequence is TGTGCCAGCAGCTTGCAGGGGGGAGACGCTTTCTTT. This codes for CASSLQGGDAFF.

This sequence joins TRBV30 and TRBJ1-2; tentatively, D is TRBD1 (6 bases). The length of the CDR3 is 11 residues. Trimming took 8 bases from V and 10 from J, leaving 17 bases between them. From germline, CDR1 is GTSNPN and CDR2 SVGIG (reference sequence). This chain's CDR3 is CATDRGLYYTF. The CDR3 DNA reads as TGTGCCACGGACAGAGGTCTTTACTACACCTTC.

The CDR3 region is CAWSEGAQGNTIYF. The CDR3 coding sequence is TGTGCCTGGAGTGAGGGGGCTCAGGGAAACACCATATATTTT. This rearrangement joins TRBV30 to TRBJ1-3, with 7 bases aligning to TRBD1. CDR3 length: 14 residues. CDR1 is GTSNPN, CDR2 SVGIG, per germline (reference sequence). V was pared by 1 base and J by 4 bases, with 4 bases of the junction left unmatched.

The V call is TRBV9, the J call TRBJ2-5, with 9 positions matching TRBD2. The CDR3 contains 16 residues. Germline CDR1 SGDLS, CDR2 YYNGEE. J gave up 5 bases and V 4 bases, and 12 bases lay outside the gene matches. For the CDR3, the DNA is TGTGCCAGCAGCCCTAGGGAGGTAGCGGGAGACGAGACCCAGTACTTC. Translating gives CASSPREVAGDETQYF.

The CDR3 bases are TGTGCCAGCAGAAATGTGGGGATAACTAGCGGGGCTTACAATGAGCAGTTCTTC. As protein: CASRNVGITSGAYNEQFF. J is TRBJ2-1 and V is TRBV28; 10 bases line up with TRBD2. There are 18 residues in the CDR3. Germline V gives CDR1 MDHEN, CDR2 SYDVKM. With V trimmed by 6 bases and J by 4 bases, 15 bases remained unmatched.

This clone was detected once. The CDR3 loop is CASSGRLAGVGEQFF. CDR3 sequence (DNA): TGTGCCAGCAGTGGACGACTAGCGGGAGTCGGGGAGCAGTTCTTC. V and J are TRBV6-5 and TRBJ2-1, with 12 bases matching TRBD2. There are 15 residues in the CDR3. Per germline, CDR1 MNHEY and CDR2 SVGAGI. With V trimmed by 5 bases and J by 10 bases, 9 bases remained unmatched.

This clone showed up many times. V and J are TRBV4-1 and TRBJ1-1; the D gene is possibly TRBD1 (5 bases). V lost 0 bases and J lost 3, with 11 bases in between. Germline V gene sequence: CDR1 MGHRA, CDR2 YSYEKL. The length of the CDR3 is 15 residues. In DNA form, the CDR3 reads TGCGCCAGCAGCCAAGAAGCAACAGGAGACACTGAAGCTTTCTTT. Encoded protein: CASSQEATGDTEAFF.

The chain is built from TRBV9 and TRBJ2-7, with 8 bases matching TRBD1. The trim removed 0 bases at V and 3 bases at J, leaving 8 bases unmatched. CDR1 is SGDLS, CDR2 YYNGEE, per germline. This CDR3 comprises 16 residues. The CDR3 nucleotides read TGTGCCAGCAGCGTAGATTCGGGACAGGATGGCTACGAGCAGTACTTC. It encodes CASSVDSGQDGYEQYF.

On this clone: An end of the junction differs from the germline gene, which may be a read error. The chain is built from TRBV7-2 and TRBJ2-3; 12 nucleotides match TRBD2. CDR3 length: 16 amino acids. Germline V gene data show CDR1 as SGHTA and CDR2 as FQGNSA. CDR3 sequence: CASSLRLAGVGPTRHF. The CDR3 coding sequence is TGTGCCAGCAGCTTAAGACTAGCGGGAGTAGGCCCTACGCGCCATTTT.

The V and J genes are TRBV9 and TRBJ2-7; TRBD2 agrees at 8 bases. V lost 7 bases to trimming and J lost 6 bases; unmatched junction nucleotides: 9. The CDR3 loop spans 13 amino acids. Germline assignment: CDR1 SGDLS and CDR2 YYNGEE. In DNA, the CDR3 is TGTGCCAGCGGGGGACTAGAGGGCCTCGAGCAGTACTTC. This sequence encodes CASGGLEGLEQYF.

V and J are TRBV4-2 and TRBJ1-1; TRBD1 matches at 9 bases. The V segment lost 3 bases and the J segment 3 bases; nucleotides outside the gene matches: 5. Germline values: CDR1 LGHNA, CDR2 YNFKEQ. The CDR3 runs 15 residues. The CDR3 protein is CASSHPGQGDTEAFF. In DNA, the CDR3 is TGTGCCAGCAGCCATCCGGGACAGGGAGACACTGAAGCTTTCTTT.

The chain recombines TRBV5-1 with TRBJ2-1, with 9 bases that match TRBD2. This CDR3 has 16 residues. Unmatched junction bases numbered 9, after V lost 0 bases and J lost 8 bases. Germline CDR1 and CDR2: SGHRS and YFSETQ. The DNA for the CDR3 is TGCGCCAGCAGCTTGGGATCGGTTAGCGGGAGCGATGAGCAGTTCTTC. Translation gives CASSLGSVSGSDEQFF.

This rearrangement joins TRBV7-2 to TRBJ2-4; D might be TRBD2 (7 bases). V lost 2 bases and J 4 bases, leaving 18 bases between the germline ends. The CDR3 length is 17 residues. Germline loops: CDR1 SGHTA, CDR2 FQGNSA. Here the CDR3 reads CASSLRGGASGKNIQYF. The CDR3 DNA sequence: TGTGCCAGCAGCTTAAGGGGGGGGGCTAGCGGAAAAAACATTCAGTACTTC.

The rearrangement links TRBV2 to TRBJ2-5; maybe TRBD1 (6 bases). The CDR3 loop spans 13 amino acids. Per the germline V gene, CDR1 is SNHLY and CDR2 is FYNNEI. V was shortened by 4 bases and J by 2 bases, with 8 bases between the two germline ends. Here the CDR3 reads CASSAGQQETQYF. DNA for the CDR3: TGTGCCAGCAGTGCGGGACAACAAGAGACCCAGTACTTC.

J is TRBJ1-2 and V is TRBV5-6, with a possible D match to TRBD1 (5 bases). The germline CDR1 and CDR2 sequences are SGHDT and YYEEEE. Trimming removed 4 bases from V and 3 bases from J, with 19 bases in between. The CDR3 has 16 residues. The CDR3 coding sequence is TGTGCCAGCAGCCCCCAATGGCCAGGGTACGACTATGGCTACACCTTC. It specifies CASSPQWPGYDYGYTF. The full variable domain, rest sourced from reference TRBV5-6 and TRBJ1-2, is DAGVTQSPTHLIKTRGQQVTLRCSPKSGHDTVSWYQQALGQGPQFIFQYYEEEERQRGNFPDRFSGHQFPNYSSELNVNALLLGDSALYLCASSPQWPGYDYGYTFGSGTRLTVV.

This clone was seen only once. The genes are TRBV19 and TRBJ1-1; 7 bases fit TRBD1. This CDR3 comprises 14 residues. V shed 7 bases, J shed 5 bases, and the junction held 10 bases outside the gene matches. Per the germline V gene, CDR1 is LNHDA and CDR2 is SQIVND (reference sequence). The CDR3 DNA is TGTGCCAGTATGAGCGACAGGGTGGGGACTGAAGCTTTCTTT. It translates to CASMSDRVGTEAFF.